This T cell receptor (beta chain) was found in a study of early T cells in non-severe SARS-CoV-2 infection. The wider study: Sequencing targeted bulk RNA from unsorted whole blood, leaving chains unpaired.

Study observations and caveats: The matching step, a VDJdb search, favored anti-spike CD8 responses and missed private and CD4 specificities.

Unique molecular identifiers tagged individual cDNA molecules. TCRdb called the 5' RACE reads again in MiXCR, with one record for every CDR3 protein. The sample includes approximately 97,000 distinct CDR3 sequences, more than 9.5% seen only once; the top ten take around 4.8%. Concerning this clonotype itself: No antigen is known for it.

Germline CDR1 reads MGHDK; CDR2 reads SYGVNS. With 1 base clipped from V and 4 bases from J, the junction kept 2 bases outside the gene matches. The CDR3 spans 15 residues. The sample here was whole blood, taken at baseline. The receptor was isolated from an adult who was a healthcare worker with PCR-confirmed SARS-CoV-2 infection or an uninfected control (not recorded which). The rearrangement uses TRBV25-1 and TRBJ2-2, with TRBD2 matching 8 bases. The CDR3 region is CASSESGGGTGELFF. The CDR3, as DNA: TGTGCCAGCAGTGAATCCGGGGGGGGCACCGGGGAGCTGTTTTTT.